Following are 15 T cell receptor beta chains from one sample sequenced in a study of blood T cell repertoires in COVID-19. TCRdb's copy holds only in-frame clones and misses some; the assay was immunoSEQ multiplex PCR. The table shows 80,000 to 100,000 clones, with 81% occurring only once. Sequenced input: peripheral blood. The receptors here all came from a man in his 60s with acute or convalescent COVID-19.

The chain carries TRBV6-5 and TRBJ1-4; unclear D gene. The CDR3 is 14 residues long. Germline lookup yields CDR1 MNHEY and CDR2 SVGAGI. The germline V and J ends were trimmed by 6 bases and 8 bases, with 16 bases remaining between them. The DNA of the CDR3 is TGTGCCAGCAGGTCCGGGAATCTTTGGGAAAAACTGTTTTTT. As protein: CASRSGNLWEKLFF.

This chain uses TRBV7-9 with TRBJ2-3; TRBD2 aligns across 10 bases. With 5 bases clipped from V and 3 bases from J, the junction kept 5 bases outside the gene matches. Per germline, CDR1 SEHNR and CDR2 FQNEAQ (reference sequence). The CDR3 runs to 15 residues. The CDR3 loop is CASSAGTSVTDTQYF. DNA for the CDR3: TGTGCCAGCAGCGCGGGGACTAGCGTTACAGATACGCAGTATTTT.

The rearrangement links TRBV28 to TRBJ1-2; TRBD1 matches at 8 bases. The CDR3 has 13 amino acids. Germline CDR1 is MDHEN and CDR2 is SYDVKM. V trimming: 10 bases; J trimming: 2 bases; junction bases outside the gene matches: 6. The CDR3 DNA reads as TGTGCCACCACCAGGACAGGGAACTATGGCTACACCTTC. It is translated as CATTRTGNYGYTF.

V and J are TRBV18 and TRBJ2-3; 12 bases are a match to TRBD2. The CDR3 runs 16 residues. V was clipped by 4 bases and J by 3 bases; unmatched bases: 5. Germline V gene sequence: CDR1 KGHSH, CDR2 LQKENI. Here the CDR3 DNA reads TGTGCCAGCTCACGTAGACTAGCGGGAGAAACAGATACGCAGTATTTT. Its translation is CASSRRLAGETDTQYF. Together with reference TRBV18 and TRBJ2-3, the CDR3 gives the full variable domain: NAGVMQNPRHLVRRRGQEARLRCSPMKGHSHVYWYRQLPEEGLKFMVYLQKENIIDESGMPKERFSAEFPKEGPSILRIQQVVRGDSAAYFCASSRRLAGETDTQYFGPGTRLTVL.

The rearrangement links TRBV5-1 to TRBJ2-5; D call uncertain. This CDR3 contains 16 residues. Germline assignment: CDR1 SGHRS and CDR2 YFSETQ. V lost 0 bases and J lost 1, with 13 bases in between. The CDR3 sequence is CASSLGSSSGQETQYF. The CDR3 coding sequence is TGCGCCAGCAGCTTGGGGTCCTCATCGGGCCAAGAGACCCAGTACTTC.

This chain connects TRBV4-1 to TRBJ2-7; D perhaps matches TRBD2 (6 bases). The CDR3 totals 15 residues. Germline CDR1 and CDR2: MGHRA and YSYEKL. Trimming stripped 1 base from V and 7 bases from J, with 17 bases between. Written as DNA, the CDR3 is TGCGCCAGCAGCCAAGTCGCCGGGGGATTTTATGAGCAGTACTTC. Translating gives CASSQVAGGFYEQYF.

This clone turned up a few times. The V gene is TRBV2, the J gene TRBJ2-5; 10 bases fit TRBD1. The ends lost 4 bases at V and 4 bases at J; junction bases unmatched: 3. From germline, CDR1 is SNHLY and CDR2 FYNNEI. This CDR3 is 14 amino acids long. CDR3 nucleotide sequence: TGTGCCAGCAGTGGTCGGACAGGGGGAGAGACCCAGTACTTC. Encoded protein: CASSGRTGGETQYF.

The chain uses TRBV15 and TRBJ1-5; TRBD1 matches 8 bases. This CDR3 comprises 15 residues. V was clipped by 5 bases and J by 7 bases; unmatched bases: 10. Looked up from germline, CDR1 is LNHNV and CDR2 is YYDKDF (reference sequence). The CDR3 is CATSAWTGPGQPQHF. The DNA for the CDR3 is TGTGCCACCAGCGCATGGACAGGGCCTGGACAGCCCCAGCATTTT. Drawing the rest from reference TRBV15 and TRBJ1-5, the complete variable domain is DAMVIQNPRYQVTQFGKPVTLSCSQTLNHNVMYWYQQKSSQAPKLLFHYYDKDFNNEADTPDNFQSRRPNTSFCFLDIRSPGLGDTAMYLCATSAWTGPGQPQHFGDGTRLSIL.

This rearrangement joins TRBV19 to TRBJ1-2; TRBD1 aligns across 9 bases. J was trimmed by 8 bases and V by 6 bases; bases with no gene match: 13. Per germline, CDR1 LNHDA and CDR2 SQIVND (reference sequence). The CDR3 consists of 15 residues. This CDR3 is CASRNRGQGLFGYTF. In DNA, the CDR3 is TGTGCCAGTAGGAACCGGGGACAGGGACTTTTCGGCTACACCTTC.

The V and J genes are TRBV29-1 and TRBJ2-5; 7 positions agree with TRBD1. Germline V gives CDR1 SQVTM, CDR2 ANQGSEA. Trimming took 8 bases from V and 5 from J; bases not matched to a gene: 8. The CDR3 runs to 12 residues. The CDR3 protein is CSTTGVSETQYF. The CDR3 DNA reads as TGCAGCACAACAGGGGTTTCGGAGACCCAGTACTTC.

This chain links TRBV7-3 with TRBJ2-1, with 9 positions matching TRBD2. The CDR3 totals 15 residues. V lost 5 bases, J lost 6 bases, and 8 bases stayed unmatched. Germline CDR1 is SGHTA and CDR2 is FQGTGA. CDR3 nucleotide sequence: TGTGCCAGCAGCAGTAGCGGGAGATCAGGCAATGAGCAGTTCTTC. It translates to CASSSSGRSGNEQFF.

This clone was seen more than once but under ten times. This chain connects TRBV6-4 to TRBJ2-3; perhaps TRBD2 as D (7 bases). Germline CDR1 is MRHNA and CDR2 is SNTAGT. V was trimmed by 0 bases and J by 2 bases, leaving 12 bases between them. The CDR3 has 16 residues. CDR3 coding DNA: TGTGCCAGCAGTGACTCGGGGGCGGGAGCCACAGATACGCAGTATTTT. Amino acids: CASSDSGAGATDTQYF.

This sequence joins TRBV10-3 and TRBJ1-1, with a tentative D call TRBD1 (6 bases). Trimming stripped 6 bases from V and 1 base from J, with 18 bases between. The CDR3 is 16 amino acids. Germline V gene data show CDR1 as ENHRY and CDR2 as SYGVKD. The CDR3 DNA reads TGTGCCATCAGCGCAAATAAGGGGGGGACGAACACTGAAGCTTTCTTT. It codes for CAISANKGGTNTEAFF.

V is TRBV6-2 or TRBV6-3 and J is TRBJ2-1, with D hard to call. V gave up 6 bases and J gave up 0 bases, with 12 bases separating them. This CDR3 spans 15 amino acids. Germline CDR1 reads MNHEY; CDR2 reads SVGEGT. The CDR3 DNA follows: TGTGCCAGCAGCCTCGACTGGCTCTCCTACAATGAGCAGTTCTTC. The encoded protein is CASSLDWLSYNEQFF.

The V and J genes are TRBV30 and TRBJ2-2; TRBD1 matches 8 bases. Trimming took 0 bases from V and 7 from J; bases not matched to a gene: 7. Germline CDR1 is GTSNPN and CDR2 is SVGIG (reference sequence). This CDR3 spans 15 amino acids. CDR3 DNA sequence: TGTGCCTGGAGTGTACGTCAGGGGGCGATCGGGGAGCTGTTTTTT. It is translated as CAWSVRQGAIGELFF.